Below, 25 T cell receptor beta chains from the same sample are listed, as sequenced in a study of CD8+ T cells in alopecia areata. Following RNA extraction, reverse transcription yielded cDNA that acted as the sequencing template. The method was immunoSEQ multiplex PCR; TCRdb's version includes in-frame clones alone and lacks a portion of them. The sample contains fewer than 200,000 clones, 50% to 70% of which appear only once. The source was CD4+ T cells sorted from blood, collected at week 0. Receptor source: a human donor with alopecia areata.

J is TRBJ2-3 and V is TRBV28; D not certain. Trimming removed 6 bases at V and 0 bases at J, with 16 bases between. Germline V gene lookup returns CDR1 MDHEN and CDR2 SYDVKM. The CDR3 has 16 amino acids. As DNA, the CDR3 is TGTGCCAGCAGCCGATACCCGGAGATGAGCACAGATACGCAGTATTTT. It is translated as CASSRYPEMSTDTQYF. The whole variable domain, filled in from reference TRBV28 and TRBJ2-3, reads DVKVTQSSRYLVKRTGEKVFLECVQDMDHENMFWYRQDPGLGLRLIYFSYDVKMKEKGDIPEGYSVSREKKERFSLILESASTNQTSMYLCASSRYPEMSTDTQYFGPGTRLTVL.

The chain couples TRBV6-5 to TRBJ2-3; 9 bases agree with TRBD2. Looked up from germline, CDR1 is MNHEY and CDR2 is SVGAGI. The CDR3 is 16 residues long. With 2 bases clipped from V and 4 bases from J, the junction kept 7 bases outside the gene matches. The CDR3 is CASSYQPAGGADTQYF. As DNA, the CDR3 is TGTGCCAGCAGTTACCAGCCAGCGGGGGGAGCAGATACGCAGTATTTT.

The chain combines TRBV29-1 with TRBJ1-2, with D tentatively TRBD1 (5 bases). Per the germline V gene, CDR1 is SQVTM and CDR2 is ANQGSEA. The CDR3 totals 12 residues. The V end lost 3 bases, the J end lost 8 bases, and 13 bases lay between the germline ends. Here the CDR3 reads CSVDTGTGGYTF. The CDR3 DNA sequence: TGCAGCGTTGACACGGGGACGGGAGGCTACACCTTC. The full variable domain, in which reference TRBV29-1 and TRBJ1-2 provide the parts outside the CDR3, is SAVISQKPSRDICQRGTSLTIQCQVDSQVTMMFWYRQQPGQSLTLIATANQGSEATYESGFVIDKFPISRPNLTFSTLTVSNMSPEDSSIYLCSVDTGTGGYTFGSGTRLTVV.

This clone was counted once. The chain couples TRBV9 to TRBJ1-5; no definite D call. The CDR3 contains 15 residues. Germline assignment: CDR1 SGDLS and CDR2 YYNGEE. Deletions cut 3 bases from V and 0 bases from J, with 10 bases between. DNA of the CDR3: TGTGCCAGCAGCGGCGGACGGCATAGCAATCAGCCCCAGCATTTT. It translates to CASSGGRHSNQPQHF.

The chain employs TRBV13 and TRBJ2-7; no clear D gene. Trimming pared 5 bases from V and 0 bases from J, leaving 5 bases between. Looked up from germline, CDR1 is PRHDT and CDR2 is FYEKMQ (reference sequence). The CDR3 spans 12 residues. The CDR3 here is CASSQSSYEQYF. CDR3 DNA sequence: TGTGCCAGCAGCCAGAGCTCCTACGAGCAGTACTTC. Filled out from reference TRBV13 and TRBJ2-7, the complete variable domain reads AAGVIQSPRHLIKEKRETATLKCYPIPRHDTVYWYQQGPGQDPQFLISFYEKMQSDKGSIPDRFSAQQFSDYHSELNMSSLELGDSALYFCASSQSSYEQYFGPGTRLTVT.

The V gene is TRBV29-1, the J gene TRBJ2-1, with TRBD1 matching over 11 bases. Germline V gives CDR1 SQVTM, CDR2 ANQGSEA. The CDR3 length is 14 residues. The junction had 6 bases not matched to a gene; V was cut back by 2 bases and J by 9 bases. This CDR3 reads CSVEIGQGASEQFF. In DNA, the CDR3 is TGCAGCGTTGAAATAGGACAGGGGGCCAGTGAGCAGTTCTTC.

This clone came up a few times. The chain links TRBV25-1 to TRBJ2-7; 8 nucleotides align to TRBD1. The V gene end was trimmed by 0 bases and the J gene end by 0 bases; junction bases not matched to a gene: 1. This CDR3 region has 15 residues. CDR1 MGHDK and CDR2 SYGVNS come from the germline V gene. The CDR3 DNA sequence: TGTGCCAGCAGTGAATACGGGACAGGCTCCTACGAGCAGTACTTC. Translated, it gives CASSEYGTGSYEQYF.

The rearrangement joins TRBV4-2 to TRBJ2-7; 8 bases match TRBD1. J lost 0 bases, V lost 5 bases, and 6 bases had no gene match. The CDR3 contains 15 residues. Germline V CDR1 and CDR2: LGHNA, YNFKEQ. The CDR3 spells CASSGRTGSSYEQYF. The CDR3 nucleotides are TGTGCCAGCAGCGGCCGGACAGGGAGCTCCTACGAGCAGTACTTC.

The J gene is TRBJ2-2, the V gene TRBV29-1; TRBD2 might be the D (6 bases). V lost 4 bases and J 1 base, leaving 16 bases between the germline ends. Germline CDR1 SQVTM, CDR2 ANQGSEA. This CDR3 comprises 16 residues. As DNA, the CDR3 is TGCAGCGTTGCTGGGGGAGGACGACTGAACACCGGGGAGCTGTTTTTT. This codes for CSVAGGGRLNTGELFF.

In its sample, this clone was seen a few times. The CDR3 DNA reads TGTGCCAGTAGTTATCCGGGACTAGCCGAGACCCAGTACTTC. Translating gives CASSYPGLAETQYF. V and J are TRBV19 and TRBJ2-5; the match to TRBD2 covers 9 bases. The CDR3 length is 14 residues. Germline V gene lookup returns CDR1 LNHDA and CDR2 SQIVND (reference sequence). J was trimmed by 5 bases and V by 5 bases; bases with no gene match: 6.

This clone was observed a handful of times. V gene TRBV6-5 combines with J gene TRBJ1-1, with no clear D. Trimming left V 2 bases short and J 0 bases short, with 7 bases between. There are 14 residues in the CDR3. Germline assignment: CDR1 MNHEY and CDR2 SVGAGI. Here the CDR3 reads CASSYRAMNTEAFF. CDR3 nucleotides: TGTGCCAGCAGTTACAGGGCTATGAACACTGAAGCTTTCTTT.

In its sample, this clone was seen a few times. The chain is built from TRBV29-1 and TRBJ1-2; D gene uncertain. Germline values: CDR1 SQVTM, CDR2 ANQGSEA. Trimming took 6 bases from V and 5 from J, leaving 13 bases between them. There are 12 residues in the CDR3. The CDR3, as DNA: TGCAGCGTAGACTCATCTTTGTATGGCTACACCTTC. It specifies CSVDSSLYGYTF.

The J gene is TRBJ1-2, the V gene TRBV25-1, with unresolved D. The CDR3 extends over 15 amino acids. Between the trimmed V and J ends, which lost 2 bases and 4 bases, there was a span of 14 bases. In germline, CDR1 is MGHDK, CDR2 SYGVNS. Written as DNA, the CDR3 is TGTGCCAGCAGTGAACACCGATTAGCAAGCTATGGCTACACCTTC. Amino acids: CASSEHRLASYGYTF.

V gene TRBV25-1 combines with J gene TRBJ1-4, with D possibly being TRBD1 (5 bases). The V gene's germline CDR1 is MGHDK and CDR2 SYGVNS. The CDR3 has 15 amino acids. The V and J ends lost 4 bases and 6 bases respectively, with 15 bases between them. CDR3 loop: CASSGMPKGDEKLFF. The CDR3 coding sequence is TGTGCCAGCAGTGGGATGCCCAAAGGGGATGAAAAACTGTTTTTT. The full variable domain, its missing parts supplied by reference TRBV25-1 and TRBJ1-4, is EADIYQTPRYLVIGTGKKITLECSQTMGHDKMYWYQQDPGMELHLIHYSYGVNSTEKGDLSSESTVSRIRTEHFPLTLESARPSHTSQYLCASSGMPKGDEKLFFGSGTQLSVL.

The V call is TRBV27, the J call TRBJ1-2; the match to TRBD1 covers 10 bases. Germline CDR1 and CDR2: MNHEY and SMNVEV (reference sequence). Germline trimming cut 6 bases from V and 7 bases from J; bases unmatched to any gene: 2. The length of the CDR3 is 12 residues. In DNA, the CDR3 is TGTGCCAGCAGGGGGACAGGGGTTGGCTACACCTTC. It codes for CASRGTGVGYTF.

The gene calls are TRBV29-1 and TRBJ2-3; 12 bases match TRBD2. With 5 bases clipped from V and 4 bases from J, the junction kept 1 base outside the gene matches. Germline V gene sequence: CDR1 SQVTM, CDR2 ANQGSEA. The CDR3 covers 13 residues. DNA for the CDR3: TGCAGCGTTCTAGCGGGGGGGCCAGATACGCAGTATTTT. Protein: CSVLAGGPDTQYF.

The chain couples TRBV7-9 to TRBJ2-1, with 12 bases aligning to TRBD2. This CDR3 spans 15 amino acids. V gave up 5 bases and J gave up 4 bases; unmatched junction bases: 3. The germline V gene has CDR1 SEHNR and CDR2 FQNEAQ (reference sequence). Here the CDR3 reads CASSRTSGGYNEQFF. Written as DNA, the CDR3 is TGTGCCAGCAGCCGAACTAGCGGGGGGTACAATGAGCAGTTCTTC.

This clone was recorded once. The chain links TRBV29-1 to TRBJ1-2, with D possibly TRBD1 on 6 matching bases. V lost 6 bases and J 1 base, leaving 12 bases between the germline ends. The CDR3 sequence is 13 residues long. Germline values: CDR1 SQVTM, CDR2 ANQGSEA. CDR3 residues: CSVDSNHNYGYTF. DNA for the CDR3: TGCAGCGTGGACAGTAACCATAACTATGGCTACACCTTC.

About this clone: Distinct nucleotide sequences in the sample also encode this CDR3. V usage is TRBV29-1 and J usage is TRBJ2-1; 8 bases are a match to TRBD2. Germline assignment: CDR1 SQVTM and CDR2 ANQGSEA. V was pared by 8 bases and J by 10 bases, with 13 bases of the junction left unmatched. The CDR3 has 13 amino acids. The DNA of the CDR3 is TGCAGCTATGGGGAGCGGGGGTGGGGGGAGCAGTTCTTC. This sequence encodes CSYGERGWGEQFF.

This sequence joins TRBV7-2 and TRBJ2-5; D may be TRBD1 (6 bases). Germline CDR1 and CDR2: SGHTA and FQGNSA. V dropped 5 bases and J dropped 5 bases, with 15 bases sitting between them. This CDR3 is 14 amino acids long. CDR3 loop: CASSPHRAAETQYF. CDR3 coding DNA: TGTGCCAGCAGCCCTCACAGGGCCGCGGAGACCCAGTACTTC.

The chain is built from TRBV5-6 and TRBJ2-7; maybe TRBD1 (6 bases). Germline values: CDR1 SGHDT, CDR2 YYEEEE. Trimming took 4 bases from V and 5 from J, leaving 10 bases between them. The CDR3 is 12 residues long. CDR3 in amino acids: CASSLQGNEQYF. CDR3 nucleotide sequence: TGTGCCAGCAGCCTCCAGGGGAACGAGCAGTACTTC.

The rearrangement uses TRBV5-1 and TRBJ2-1; D possibly corresponds to TRBD2 (5 bases). Germline CDR1 and CDR2: SGHRS and YFSETQ. This CDR3 has 13 amino acids. The V gene lost 5 bases and the J gene lost 6 bases, with 12 bases spanning the gap. In DNA form, the CDR3 reads TGCGCCAGCAGGGCCCAACGGGGCAATGAGCAGTTCTTC. It translates to CASRAQRGNEQFF.

This clone has a handful of counts. The chain couples TRBV6-6 to TRBJ1-5, with a weak D call TRBD1 (5 bases). Germline V gene sequence: CDR1 MNHNY, CDR2 SVGAGI (reference sequence). Trimming removed 4 bases at V and 4 bases at J, with 14 bases between. The CDR3 runs to 15 residues. The CDR3: CASSSDLGPNQPQHF. CDR3 DNA: TGTGCCAGCAGTTCGGACCTGGGGCCGAATCAGCCCCAGCATTTT.

The chain is built from TRBV29-1 and TRBJ1-5, with 8 bases lining up with TRBD1. V gave up 4 bases and J gave up 6 bases; unmatched junction bases: 5. Germline CDR1 is SQVTM and CDR2 is ANQGSEA. This CDR3 has 13 residues. The CDR3 sequence: CSVGTGRGQPQHF. DNA for the CDR3: TGCAGCGTTGGGACAGGGAGAGGTCAGCCCCAGCATTTT.

The chain joins TRBV14 to TRBJ1-1; 7 nucleotides align to TRBD1. V was clipped by 4 bases and J by 1 base; unmatched bases: 3. Germline lookup yields CDR1 SGHDN and CDR2 FVKESK. The CDR3 has 14 amino acids. The CDR3 nucleotides read TGTGCCAGCAGCCGGTGGGACAGGAACACTGAAGCTTTCTTT. Translation gives CASSRWDRNTEAFF.